This T cell receptor beta chain was identified in a study of cytomegalovirus exposure and HLA in healthy donors. Regarding the study as a whole: Reportedly, HLA-A and HLA-B alleles of most subjects were accurately predicted from TCR beta. Cytomegalovirus status, reportedly, was diagnosed with high specificity and sensitivity by the classifier. For TCR beta chains, V- and J-gene trimming was later linked to a missense DCLRE1C variant.

In the PCR, 60 Vbeta and 13 Jbeta primers were used. The assay was immunoSEQ multiplex PCR, and TCRdb's table has in-frame clones only and misses some. The repertoire includes around 150,000 clones, about 64% of them detected once, and approximately 2.5% sits in the top ten. Samples came from healthy bone marrow donors. There are 13 residues in the CDR3. V lost 3 bases and J 7 bases, leaving 10 bases between the germline ends. CDR1 and CDR2 (germline): SGHTA, FQGNSA. On this clone itself: Its antigen is not identified.

This chain joins TRBV7-2 and TRBJ2-1; TRBD2 might be the D (5 bases). The clonotype was recovered from a woman aged 40 to 55 in good health and CMV-seronegative. The sample comprised PBMCs. CDR3 DNA: TGTGCCAGCAGCTTTCTGGGCGGGAATGAGCAGTTCTTC. This encodes CASSFLGGNEQFF.